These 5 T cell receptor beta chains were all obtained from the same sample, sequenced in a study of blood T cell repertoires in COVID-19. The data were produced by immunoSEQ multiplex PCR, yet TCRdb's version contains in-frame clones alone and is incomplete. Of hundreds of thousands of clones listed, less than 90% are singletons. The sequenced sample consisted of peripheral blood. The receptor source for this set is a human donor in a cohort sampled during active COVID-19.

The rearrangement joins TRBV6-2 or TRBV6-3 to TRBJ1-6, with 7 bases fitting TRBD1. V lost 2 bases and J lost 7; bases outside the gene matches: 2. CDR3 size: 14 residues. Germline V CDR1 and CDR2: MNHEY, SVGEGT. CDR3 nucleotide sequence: TGTGCCAGCAGTTACGGACAGGAGAATTCACCCCTCCACTTT. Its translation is CASSYGQENSPLHF.

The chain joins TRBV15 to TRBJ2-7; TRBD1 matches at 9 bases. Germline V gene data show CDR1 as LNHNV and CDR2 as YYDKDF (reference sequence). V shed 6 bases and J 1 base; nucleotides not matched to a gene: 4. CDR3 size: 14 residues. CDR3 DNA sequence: TGTGCCACCAGACGGGACAGGGCGTCCTACGAGCAGTACTTC. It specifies CATRRDRASYEQYF. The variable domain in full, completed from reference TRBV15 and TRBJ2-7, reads DAMVIQNPRYQVTQFGKPVTLSCSQTLNHNVMYWYQQKSSQAPKLLFHYYDKDFNNEADTPDNFQSRRPNTSFCFLDIRSPGLGDTAMYLCATRRDRASYEQYFGPGTRLTVT.

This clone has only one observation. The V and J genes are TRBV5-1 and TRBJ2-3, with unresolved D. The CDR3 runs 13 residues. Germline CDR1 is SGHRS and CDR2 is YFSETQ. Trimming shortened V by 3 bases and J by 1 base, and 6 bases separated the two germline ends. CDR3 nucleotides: TGCGCCAGCAGCTCGCCGGGCACAGATACGCAGTATTTT. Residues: CASSSPGTDTQYF.

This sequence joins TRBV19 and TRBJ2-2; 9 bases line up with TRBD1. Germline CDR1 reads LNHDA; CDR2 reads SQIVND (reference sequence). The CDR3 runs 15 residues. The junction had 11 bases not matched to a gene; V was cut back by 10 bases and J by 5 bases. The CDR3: CATTDRGLRTGELFF. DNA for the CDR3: TGTGCCACCACGGACAGGGGATTGAGGACCGGGGAGCTGTTTTTT. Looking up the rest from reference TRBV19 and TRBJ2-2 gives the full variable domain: DGGITQSPKYLFRKEGQNVTLSCEQNLNHDAMYWYRQDPGQGLRLIYYSQIVNDFQKGDIAEGYSVSREKKESFPLTVTSAQKNPTAFYLCATTDRGLRTGELFFGEGSRLTVL.

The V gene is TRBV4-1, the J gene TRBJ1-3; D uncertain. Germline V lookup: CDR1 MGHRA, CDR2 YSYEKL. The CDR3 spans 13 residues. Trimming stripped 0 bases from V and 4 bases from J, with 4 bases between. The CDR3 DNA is TGCGCCAGCAGCCAAGACCAAGGAAACACCATATATTTT. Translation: CASSQDQGNTIYF.